The clone carrying this T cell receptor beta chain showed up just a few times. Within the sample, other DNA sequences also encode this same CDR3. In the source study's methods: Nucleated cell counts were estimated from reference gene primer amplification. Sequencing used immunoSEQ multiplex PCR; TCRdb keeps in-frame clones, though not all of them. The V and J calls and clone size are taken from that table; D and trimming were inferred from the DNA. Of roughly 180,000 clones listed, about 81% are singletons. Germline V gene data show CDR1 as MNHNY and CDR2 as SVGAGI (reference sequence). V lost 3 bases to trimming and J lost 4 bases; unmatched junction nucleotides: 6. The CDR3 runs to 15 residues. Patients at the Seattle site were enrolled during active infection and followed longitudinally. The record originates from a study of blood T cell repertoires in COVID-19. Study-level background: Whether acute or convalescent, the COVID-19 samples came from the United States, Italy and Spain. T cells, B-cell-depleted T cells, or PBMCs provided the cDNA or gDNA that served as material.

The chain carries TRBV6-6 and TRBJ1-2; 9 bases line up with TRBD1. Specimen: peripheral blood. This receptor was identified in a woman older than 75 with COVID-19, enrolled during active disease. The CDR3 DNA is TGTGCCAGCAGTTATTCAACAGGGGGCGGCTATGGCTACACCTTC. Amino acids: CASSYSTGGGYGYTF.